What follows are 18 T cell receptor beta chains derived from one specimen sequenced in a study of Ad26.COV2.S vaccination and SARS-CoV-2 variants. Clones were read by immunoSEQ multiplex PCR, and TCRdb kept only the in-frame ones, dropping some. This sample carries some 520,000 clones, roughly 89% of them seen once, and the ten largest clones take 9.5% to 15%. Treatment denoted: 15 to 20 received Ad26.COV2.S at low or high dose, single or two shots; roughly 5 received placebo; per-sample allocation not given. Day 63 after the first injection of vaccine or placebo was the sampling time. This sample comprised peripheral blood, obtained in a trial of Ad26.COV2.S vaccine versus placebo. These receptors originate from a person aged 18-60 years who received the Ad26.COV2.S COVID-19 vaccine or a placebo.

The V gene is TRBV3-1 (or the pseudogene TRBV3-2), the J gene TRBJ2-2; 8 bases match TRBD2. V gave up 1 base and J gave up 11 bases; unmatched junction bases: 6. Germline-derived CDR1 and CDR2 are LGHDT and YNNKEL (reference sequence). CDR3 length equals 14 residues. CDR3 loop: CASSQARLASELFF. The CDR3 coding sequence is TGTGCCAGCAGCCAAGCCCGACTAGCGTCAGAGCTGTTTTTT.

V usage is TRBV10-3 and J usage is TRBJ2-7; perhaps TRBD2 as D (6 bases). CDR3 size: 13 residues. Deletions cut 6 bases from V and 3 bases from J, with 12 bases between. CDR1 and CDR2 (germline): ENHRY, SYGVKD. Written as DNA, the CDR3 is TGTGCCATCAGAACCCAGGGAGGCTACGAGCAGTACTTC. As protein: CAIRTQGGYEQYF.

The CDR3 loop is CASSQEGGRGETQYF. CDR3 DNA sequence: TGTGCCAGCAGCCAAGAAGGGGGGCGAGGGGAGACCCAGTACTTC. The chain recombines TRBV4-2 with TRBJ2-5; D is tentatively TRBD1 or TRBD2 (6 bases each). The length of the CDR3 is 15 residues. V gave up 0 bases and J gave up 5 bases, with 13 bases separating them. Per germline, CDR1 LGHNA and CDR2 YNFKEQ.

The chain uses TRBV6-1 and TRBJ2-7; D may be TRBD1 (6 bases). CDR1 and CDR2 (germline): MNHNS, SASEGT. Trimming stripped 2 bases from V and 6 bases from J, with 11 bases between. This CDR3 has 13 residues. CDR3: CASSETGSAEQYF. CDR3 bases: TGTGCCAGCAGTGAAACAGGGTCCGCCGAGCAGTACTTC.

The chain employs TRBV5-1 and TRBJ2-5; TRBD2 agrees at 9 bases. The CDR3 length is 15 residues. The junction had 9 bases not matched to a gene; V was cut back by 4 bases and J by 5 bases. Germline CDR1 is SGHRS and CDR2 is YFSETQ. CDR3 loop: CASSSIAGAGETQYF. The CDR3 nucleotides read TGCGCCAGCAGCAGCATAGCGGGAGCGGGGGAGACCCAGTACTTC.

CDR3 DNA: TGTGCCAGCAGTTTAAAGGCAGTTAGCGCGATCGAGCAGTACTTC. Protein product: CASSLKAVSAIEQYF. V usage is TRBV27 and J usage is TRBJ2-7; tentatively, D is TRBD2 (5 bases). Germline V lookup: CDR1 MNHEY, CDR2 SMNVEV (reference sequence). CDR3 length: 15 amino acids. V lost 2 bases to trimming and J lost 6 bases, with 17 bases between them.

V gene TRBV4-2 combines with J gene TRBJ2-4; D possibly corresponds to TRBD2 (6 bases). This CDR3 spans 16 amino acids. Germline CDR1 and CDR2: LGHNA and YNFKEQ. Trimming removed 0 bases from V and 5 bases from J, with 14 bases in between. The CDR3 DNA sequence: TGTGCCAGCAGCCAAGAATTTGCGGGACCCGAAAACATTCAGTACTTC. Amino acids: CASSQEFAGPENIQYF.

This clone was recorded once. This chain joins TRBV28 and TRBJ1-2; weak D call: TRBD1 (5 bases). V was pared by 7 bases and J by 0 bases, with 15 bases between. In germline, CDR1 is MDHEN, CDR2 SYDVKM. This CDR3 is 15 amino acids long. The DNA for the CDR3 is TGTGCCAGCACCCCCCTGGGGGGGGCTAACTATGGCTACACCTTC. Amino acids: CASTPLGGANYGYTF.

This sequence joins TRBV29-1 and TRBJ2-5; D is ambiguous. This CDR3 contains 11 residues. V shed 4 bases and J shed 0 bases, with 3 bases lying between them. The germline CDR1 and CDR2 sequences are SQVTM and ANQGSEA. The CDR3 loop is CSVVYQETQYF. Here the CDR3 DNA reads TGCAGCGTTGTATACCAAGAGACCCAGTACTTC.

The V gene is TRBV10-3, the J gene TRBJ2-5; D not certain. Germline V gene lookup returns CDR1 ENHRY and CDR2 SYGVKD. V shed 4 bases and J shed 3 bases, with 6 bases lying between them. The CDR3 is 12 amino acids. For the CDR3, the DNA is TGTGCCATCAGTGGAGGCAAAGAGACCCAGTACTTC. It yields the protein CAISGGKETQYF.

V gene TRBV3-1 (or the pseudogene TRBV3-2) combines with J gene TRBJ2-1; no reliable D call. V shed 0 bases and J shed 9 bases, with 12 bases lying between them. Germline assignment: CDR1 LGHDT and CDR2 YNNKEL (reference sequence). There are 14 residues in the CDR3. CDR3 nucleotide sequence: TGTGCCAGCAGCCAAGATAGTGTTCTTCGTGAGCAGTTCTTC. This codes for CASSQDSVLREQFF.

The chain combines TRBV27 with TRBJ1-4; tentatively, D is TRBD1 (5 bases). Trimming stripped 8 bases from V and 11 bases from J, with 15 bases between. CDR3 length equals 12 residues. Germline CDR1 MNHEY, CDR2 SMNVEV (reference sequence). CDR3 bases: TGTGCCAGCGGAGAGGGGCCCGTGAAACTGTTTTTT. Encoded protein: CASGEGPVKLFF. Together with reference TRBV27 and TRBJ1-4, the CDR3 gives the full variable domain: EAQVTQNPRYLITVTGKKLTVTCSQNMNHEYMSWYRQDPGLGLRQIYYSMNVEVTDKGDVPEGYKVSRKEKRNFPLILESPSPNQTSLYFCASGEGPVKLFFGSGTQLSVL.

J is TRBJ1-2 and V is TRBV19, with a weak D call TRBD1 (6 bases). CDR3 length equals 13 residues. Germline loops: CDR1 LNHDA, CDR2 SQIVND (reference sequence). Trimming removed 5 bases from V and 6 bases from J, with 13 bases in between. The CDR3 region has the DNA TGTGCCAGTAGTGCTACAGGGAGGCATGGCTACACCTTC. Amino acids: CASSATGRHGYTF.

This sequence joins TRBV11-1 and TRBJ1-1; 7 bases map to TRBD1. Germline loops: CDR1 SGHAT, CDR2 FQDESV (reference sequence). Germline trimming cut 8 bases from V and 1 base from J; bases unmatched to any gene: 4. CDR3 length: 13 residues. Here the CDR3 reads CASGWDRNTEAFF. The CDR3 bases are TGTGCCAGCGGGTGGGACAGGAACACTGAAGCTTTCTTT.

The chain is built from TRBV29-1 and TRBJ1-4; perhaps TRBD1 as D (6 bases). Germline loops: CDR1 SQVTM, CDR2 ANQGSEA. Trimming shortened V by 8 bases and J by 8 bases, and 15 bases separated the two germline ends. This CDR3 comprises 12 residues. The chain's CDR3 is CSTWGQGEKLFF. Written as DNA, the CDR3 is TGCAGCACGTGGGGGCAGGGCGAAAAACTGTTTTTT.

The chain joins TRBV25-1 to TRBJ2-3; weak D call: TRBD2 (6 bases). V lost 5 bases, J lost 0 bases, and 12 bases lay in between. CDR1 MGHDK and CDR2 SYGVNS come from the germline V gene. CDR3 length equals 15 residues. For the CDR3, the DNA is TGTGCCAGCAGTACCGCGGGACCGAGCACAGATACGCAGTATTTT. As protein: CASSTAGPSTDTQYF.

J is TRBJ1-1 and V is TRBV5-1, with 9 bases fitting TRBD1. The trim removed 3 bases at V and 1 base at J, leaving 4 bases unmatched. This CDR3 is built from 15 residues. Germline V gene lookup returns CDR1 SGHRS and CDR2 YFSETQ. The CDR3: CASSWTGVRNTEAFF. The CDR3, as DNA: TGCGCCAGCAGCTGGACAGGGGTACGGAACACTGAAGCTTTCTTT. The variable domain in full, completed from reference TRBV5-1 and TRBJ1-1, reads KAGVTQTPRYLIKTRGQQVTLSCSPISGHRSVSWYQQTPGQGLQFLFEYFSETQRNKGNFPGRFSGRQFSNSRSEMNVSTLELGDSALYLCASSWTGVRNTEAFFGQGTRLTVV.

The gene calls are TRBV3-1 (or the pseudogene TRBV3-2) and TRBJ2-2; D unresolved. V lost 2 bases and J 7 bases, leaving 8 bases between the germline ends. Germline CDR1 is LGHDT and CDR2 is YNNKEL (reference sequence). The CDR3 is 13 residues long. The CDR3 protein is CASSQWNLGELFF. In DNA form, the CDR3 reads TGTGCCAGCAGCCAATGGAACCTCGGGGAGCTGTTTTTT.